The present T cell receptor beta chain was sequenced within a study of human T cells and chemical hapten exposure. Time point given: patch test 1, 2 weeks after DPC sensitization. This sample's treatment: therapeutic diphenylcyclopropenone sensitization with weekly scalp DPC. TCRdb re-analysed the RACE reads in MiXCR, keeping a single row per CDR3 protein. The repertoire holds some 400,000 distinct CDR3 sequences, with about 4.8% as singletons. This clonotype was detected a few times. Germline V gene lookup returns CDR1 SEHNR and CDR2 FQNEAQ (reference sequence). The CDR3 totals 13 residues. Trimming left V 5 bases short and J 1 base short, with 7 bases between.

The chain couples TRBV7-9 to TRBJ2-3, with TRBD2 as a possible D gene (6 bases). The receptor's source is a woman between 45 and 60 years old with alopecia areata. Some clones in this sample may be carry-over from other donors' samples. The sequencing used whole blood, collected in connection with sensitization to the hapten diphenylcyclopropenone (DPC). CDR3: CASSASGTDTQYF. The CDR3 bases are TGTGCCAGCAGCGCTAGCGGCACAGATACGCAGTATTTT.